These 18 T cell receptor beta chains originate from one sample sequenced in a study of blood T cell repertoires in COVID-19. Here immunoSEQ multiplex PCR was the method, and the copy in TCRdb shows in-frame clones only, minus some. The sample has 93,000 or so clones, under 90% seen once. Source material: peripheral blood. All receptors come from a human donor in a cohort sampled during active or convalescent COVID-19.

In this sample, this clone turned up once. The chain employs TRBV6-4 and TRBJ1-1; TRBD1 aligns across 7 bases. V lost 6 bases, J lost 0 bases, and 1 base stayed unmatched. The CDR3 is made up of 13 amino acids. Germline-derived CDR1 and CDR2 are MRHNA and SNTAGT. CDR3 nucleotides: TGTGCCAGCAGACAGGGGATGAACACTGAAGCTTTCTTT. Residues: CASRQGMNTEAFF.

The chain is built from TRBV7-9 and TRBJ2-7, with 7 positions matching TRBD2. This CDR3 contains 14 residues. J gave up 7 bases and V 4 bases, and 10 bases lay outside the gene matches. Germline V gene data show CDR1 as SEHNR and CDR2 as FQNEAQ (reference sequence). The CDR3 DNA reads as TGTGCCAGCAGCTCCCGGGGAGGGGCGAGGGAGCAGTACTTC. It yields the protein CASSSRGGAREQYF.

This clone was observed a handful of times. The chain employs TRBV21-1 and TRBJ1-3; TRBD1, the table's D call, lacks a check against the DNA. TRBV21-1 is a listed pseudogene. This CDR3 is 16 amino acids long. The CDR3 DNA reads TGTGCCAGCAGCAGACGACAGGGATCCCCTGGAAACACCATATATTTT. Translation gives CASSRRQGSPGNTIYF.

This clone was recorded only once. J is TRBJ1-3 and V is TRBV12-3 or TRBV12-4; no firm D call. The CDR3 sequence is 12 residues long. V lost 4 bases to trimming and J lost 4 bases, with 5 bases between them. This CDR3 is CASSSQGNTIYF. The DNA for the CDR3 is TGTGCCAGCAGTTCACAGGGAAACACCATATATTTT.

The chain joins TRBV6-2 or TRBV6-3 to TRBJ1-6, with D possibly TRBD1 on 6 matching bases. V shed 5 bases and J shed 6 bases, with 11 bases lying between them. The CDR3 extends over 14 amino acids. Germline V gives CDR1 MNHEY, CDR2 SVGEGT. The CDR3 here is CASSARTANSPLHF. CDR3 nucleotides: TGTGCCAGCAGTGCCCGGACAGCTAATTCACCCCTCCACTTT.

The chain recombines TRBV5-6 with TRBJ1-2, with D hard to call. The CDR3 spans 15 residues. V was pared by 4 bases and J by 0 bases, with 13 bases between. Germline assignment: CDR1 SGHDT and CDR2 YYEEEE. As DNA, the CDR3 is TGTGCCAGCAGCCCTATCCCCCAATCTAACTATGGCTACACCTTC. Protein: CASSPIPQSNYGYTF.

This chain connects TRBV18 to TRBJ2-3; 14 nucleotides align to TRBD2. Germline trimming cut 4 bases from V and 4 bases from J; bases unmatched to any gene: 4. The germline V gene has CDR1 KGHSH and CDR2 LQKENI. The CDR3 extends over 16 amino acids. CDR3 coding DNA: TGTGCCAGCTCACAACCGGGACTAGCGGGAGCAGATACGCAGTATTTT. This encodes CASSQPGLAGADTQYF.

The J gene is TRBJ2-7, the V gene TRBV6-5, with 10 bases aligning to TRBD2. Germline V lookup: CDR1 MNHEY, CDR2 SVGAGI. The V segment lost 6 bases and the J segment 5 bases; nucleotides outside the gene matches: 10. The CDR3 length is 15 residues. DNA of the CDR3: TGTGCCAGCAGCCTCGGACTAGCGGATCGCGACGAGCAGTACTTC. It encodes CASSLGLADRDEQYF.

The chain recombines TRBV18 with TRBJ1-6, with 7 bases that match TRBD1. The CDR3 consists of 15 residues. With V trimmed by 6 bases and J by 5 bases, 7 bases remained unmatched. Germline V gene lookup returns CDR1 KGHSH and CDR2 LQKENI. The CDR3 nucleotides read TGTGCCAGCTCCCAACGGGACAGTAATAATTCACCCCTCCACTTT. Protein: CASSQRDSNNSPLHF.

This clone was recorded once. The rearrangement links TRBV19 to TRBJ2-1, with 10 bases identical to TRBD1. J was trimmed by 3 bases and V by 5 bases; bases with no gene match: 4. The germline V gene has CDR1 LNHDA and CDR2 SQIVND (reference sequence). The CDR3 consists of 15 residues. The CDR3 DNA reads TGTGCCAGTAGTTCAGGACAGGGGGACTACAATGAGCAGTTCTTC. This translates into CASSSGQGDYNEQFF.

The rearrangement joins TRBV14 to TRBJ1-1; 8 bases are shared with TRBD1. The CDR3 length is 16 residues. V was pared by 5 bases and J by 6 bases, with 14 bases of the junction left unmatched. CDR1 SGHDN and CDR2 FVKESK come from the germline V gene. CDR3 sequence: CASSSRDRYNSAEAFF. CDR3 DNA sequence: TGTGCCAGCAGCAGCCGGGACAGGTATAATAGCGCTGAAGCTTTCTTT. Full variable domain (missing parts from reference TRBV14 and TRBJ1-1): EAGVTQFPSHSVIEKGQTVTLRCDPISGHDNLYWYRRVMGKEIKFLLHFVKESKQDESGMPNNRFLAERTGGTYSTLKVQPAELEDSGVYFCASSSRDRYNSAEAFFGQGTRLTVV.

The CDR3 spells CASRSRLGYTF. The DNA for the CDR3 is TGTGCCAGTAGGAGCAGGCTTGGCTACACCTTC. The rearrangement joins TRBV19 to TRBJ1-2, with no clear D. V was pared by 6 bases and J by 7 bases, with 9 bases between. The CDR3 loop spans 11 amino acids. Germline V lookup: CDR1 LNHDA, CDR2 SQIVND (reference sequence).

This chain's CDR3 is CASRGQGSYEQYF. CDR3 in DNA: TGTGCCAGCAGAGGACAGGGCTCCTACGAGCAGTACTTC. The V gene is TRBV7-9, the J gene TRBJ2-7; 8 nucleotides line up with TRBD1. CDR3 size: 13 residues. Losses at the gene ends were 6 bases for V and 0 bases for J; bases not matched to a gene: 1. Germline V gives CDR1 SEHNR, CDR2 FQNEAQ (reference sequence). The complete variable domain, with remaining parts taken from reference TRBV7-9 and TRBJ2-7, reads DTGVSQNPRHKITKRGQNVTFRCDPISEHNRLYWYRQTLGQGPEFLTYFQNEAQLEKSRLLSDRFSAERPKGSFSTLEIQRTEQGDSAMYLCASRGQGSYEQYFGPGTRLTVT.

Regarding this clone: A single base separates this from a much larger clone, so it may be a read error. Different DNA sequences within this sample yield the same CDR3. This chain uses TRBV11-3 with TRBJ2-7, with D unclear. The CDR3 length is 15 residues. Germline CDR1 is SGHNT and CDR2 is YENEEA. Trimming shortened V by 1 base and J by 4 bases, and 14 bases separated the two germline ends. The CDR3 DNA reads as TGTGCCAGCAGCTTAGGTAGCTGGATTTCTTACGAGCAGTACTTC. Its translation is CASSLGSWISYEQYF.

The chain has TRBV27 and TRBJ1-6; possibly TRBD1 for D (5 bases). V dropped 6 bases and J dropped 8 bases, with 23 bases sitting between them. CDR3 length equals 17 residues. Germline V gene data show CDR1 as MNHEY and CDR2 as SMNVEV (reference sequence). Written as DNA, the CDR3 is TGTGCCAGCAGGCCCCAGAAACAGGTGCCCTCAGATTCACCCCTCCACTTT. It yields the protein CASRPQKQVPSDSPLHF.

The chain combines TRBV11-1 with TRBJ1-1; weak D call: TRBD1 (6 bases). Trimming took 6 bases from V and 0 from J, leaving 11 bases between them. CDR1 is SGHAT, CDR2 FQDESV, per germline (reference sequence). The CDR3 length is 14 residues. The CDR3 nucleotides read TGTGCCAGCAGGCGACAGGCCATGAACACTGAAGCTTTCTTT. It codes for CASRRQAMNTEAFF.

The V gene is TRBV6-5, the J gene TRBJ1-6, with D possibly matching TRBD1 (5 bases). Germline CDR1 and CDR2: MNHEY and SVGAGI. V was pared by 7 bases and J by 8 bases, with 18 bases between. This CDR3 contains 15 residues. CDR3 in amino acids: CASTPRGGAYSPLHF. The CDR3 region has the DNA TGTGCCAGCACTCCTCGGGGAGGGGCATATTCACCCCTCCACTTT.

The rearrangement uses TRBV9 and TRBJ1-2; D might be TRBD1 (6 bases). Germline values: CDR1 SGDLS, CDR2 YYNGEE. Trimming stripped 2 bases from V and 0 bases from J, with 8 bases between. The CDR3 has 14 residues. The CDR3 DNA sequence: TGTGCCAGCAGCGTTCAGGGGTCTAACTATGGCTACACCTTC. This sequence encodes CASSVQGSNYGYTF.